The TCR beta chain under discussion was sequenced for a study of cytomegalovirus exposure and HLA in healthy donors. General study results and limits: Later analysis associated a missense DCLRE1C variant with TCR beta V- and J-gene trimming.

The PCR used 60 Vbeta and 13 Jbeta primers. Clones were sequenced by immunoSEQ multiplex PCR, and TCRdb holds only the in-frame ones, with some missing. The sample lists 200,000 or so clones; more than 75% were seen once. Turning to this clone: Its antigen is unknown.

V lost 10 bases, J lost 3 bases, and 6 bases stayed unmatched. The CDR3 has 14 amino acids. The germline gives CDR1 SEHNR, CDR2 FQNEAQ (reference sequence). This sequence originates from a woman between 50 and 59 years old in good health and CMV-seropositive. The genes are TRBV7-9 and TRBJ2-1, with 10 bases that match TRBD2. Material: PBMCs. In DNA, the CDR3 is TGTGCCACTACGCTAGCGGGGGTCTACAATGAGCAGTTCTTC. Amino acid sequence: CATTLAGVYNEQFF.